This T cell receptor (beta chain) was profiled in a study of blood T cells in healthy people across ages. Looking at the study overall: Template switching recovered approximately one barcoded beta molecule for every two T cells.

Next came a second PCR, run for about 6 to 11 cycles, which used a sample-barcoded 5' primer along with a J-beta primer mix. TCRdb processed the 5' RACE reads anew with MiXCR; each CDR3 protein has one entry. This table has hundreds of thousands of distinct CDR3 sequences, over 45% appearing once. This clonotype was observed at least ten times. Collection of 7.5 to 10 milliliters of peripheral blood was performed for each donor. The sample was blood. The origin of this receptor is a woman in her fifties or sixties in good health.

Written as DNA, the CDR3 is TGCAGTGCGCCGCCCCGCGAGACGGGAGAGCACATTCAGTACTTC. It encodes CSAPPRETGEHIQYF. The chain combines TRBV20-1 with TRBJ2-4, with D possibly being TRBD2 (6 bases). V dropped 6 bases and J dropped 8 bases, with 23 bases sitting between them. This CDR3 contains 15 residues. Germline V gene data show CDR1 as DFQATT and CDR2 as SNEGSKA (reference sequence).